These 14 T cell receptor beta chains were sequenced from one sample in a study of blood T cell repertoires in COVID-19. Measured with immunoSEQ multiplex PCR; TCRdb has only the in-frame clones, and not every one. The profile shows about 130,000 clones, roughly 87% of them singletons. Sequencing used peripheral blood. The origin of the receptors is an older man with active or convalescent COVID-19.

V usage is TRBV9 and J usage is TRBJ1-2, with D perhaps TRBD1 (5 bases). CDR1 is SGDLS, CDR2 YYNGEE, per germline. V was trimmed by 7 bases and J by 7 bases, leaving 17 bases between them. The CDR3 is 13 amino acids. CDR3 loop: CASQVHPGAGYTF. CDR3 coding DNA: TGTGCCAGCCAGGTTCATCCTGGGGCTGGCTACACCTTC.

J is TRBJ1-2 and V is TRBV5-1; D call uncertain. V lost 0 bases to trimming and J lost 3 bases, with 12 bases between them. The CDR3 loop spans 15 amino acids. The germline V gene has CDR1 SGHRS and CDR2 YFSETQ. CDR3 nucleotide sequence: TGCGCCAGCAGCTTGGCGGGGAGGGAGGACTATGGCTACACCTTC. Amino acids: CASSLAGREDYGYTF.

This sequence joins TRBV19 and TRBJ2-3; 7 nucleotides match TRBD1. V shed 5 bases, J shed 2 bases, and the junction held 4 bases outside the gene matches. This CDR3 has 14 amino acids. Germline-derived CDR1 and CDR2 are LNHDA and SQIVND (reference sequence). The CDR3 nucleotides read TGTGCCAGTAGTTCACAGGGGAACACAGATACGCAGTATTTT. It codes for CASSSQGNTDTQYF.

This clone came up a few times. The chain joins TRBV6-5 to TRBJ1-5, with a weak D call TRBD1 (6 bases). V was shortened by 5 bases and J by 2 bases, with 13 bases between the two germline ends. The CDR3 has 15 residues. Germline V lookup: CDR1 MNHEY, CDR2 SVGAGI. CDR3 sequence (DNA): TGTGCCAGCAGTCCTGACAGGTGGGGCAATCAGCCCCAGCATTTT. Translation gives CASSPDRWGNQPQHF.

This rearrangement joins TRBV19 to TRBJ1-5; a possible D gene is TRBD1 (5 bases). Germline loops: CDR1 LNHDA, CDR2 SQIVND (reference sequence). Trimming pared 3 bases from V and 5 bases from J, leaving 17 bases between. The length of the CDR3 is 16 residues. CDR3 bases: TGTGCCAGTAGTATTAAGGTGGGGCTCCTCGATCAGCCCCAGCATTTT. It is translated as CASSIKVGLLDQPQHF.

Here the CDR3 DNA reads TGCGCCAGCAGTGAGTCGAGGGAGGGCCCCAATGAGCAGTTCTTC. This encodes CASSESREGPNEQFF. The chain has TRBV10-2 and TRBJ2-1; 7 bases agree with TRBD2. The trim removed 0 bases at V and 6 bases at J, leaving 5 bases unmatched. This CDR3 region has 15 residues. Looked up from germline, CDR1 is WSHSY and CDR2 is SAAADI.

V gene TRBV19 combines with J gene TRBJ2-5; tentative D call: TRBD1 (6 bases). Germline assignment: CDR1 LNHDA and CDR2 SQIVND (reference sequence). Trimming stripped 7 bases from V and 5 bases from J, with 11 bases between. The CDR3 has 12 residues. The CDR3 loop is CASMGARETQYF. The CDR3 nucleotides are TGTGCCAGTATGGGGGCCCGGGAGACCCAGTACTTC. Together with reference TRBV19 and TRBJ2-5, the CDR3 gives the full variable domain: DGGITQSPKYLFRKEGQNVTLSCEQNLNHDAMYWYRQDPGQGLRLIYYSQIVNDFQKGDIAEGYSVSREKKESFPLTVTSAQKNPTAFYLCASMGARETQYFGPGTRLLVL.

The chain combines TRBV5-1 with TRBJ2-2, with 7 nucleotides matching TRBD1. Trimming took 3 bases from V and 3 from J; bases not matched to a gene: 2. CDR1 and CDR2 from the germline V gene are SGHRS and YFSETQ. There are 14 residues in the CDR3. The CDR3 region has the DNA TGCGCCAGCAGCTCGACAGGGCACACCGGGGAGCTGTTTTTT. Amino acid sequence: CASSSTGHTGELFF.

The chain couples TRBV2 to TRBJ1-4; unclear D gene. V was cut by 3 bases and J by 7 bases, with 6 bases left in between. Germline CDR1 SNHLY, CDR2 FYNNEI. The CDR3 spans 12 residues. The CDR3 loop is CASSDSVEKLFF. CDR3 sequence (DNA): TGTGCCAGCAGTGACTCAGTTGAAAAACTGTTTTTT.

Ten or more counts support this clone. The chain employs TRBV19 and TRBJ1-6, with TRBD1 identical over 7 bases. Germline-derived CDR1 and CDR2 are LNHDA and SQIVND (reference sequence). The V segment lost 5 bases and the J segment 9 bases; nucleotides outside the gene matches: 13. The CDR3 has 16 residues. The CDR3 coding sequence is TGTGCCAGTAGTTCCAGTGACAGGGTGAATACTTCACCCCTCCACTTT. Protein product: CASSSSDRVNTSPLHF. The whole variable domain, remainder taken from reference TRBV19 and TRBJ1-6, is DGGITQSPKYLFRKEGQNVTLSCEQNLNHDAMYWYRQDPGQGLRLIYYSQIVNDFQKGDIAEGYSVSREKKESFPLTVTSAQKNPTAFYLCASSSSDRVNTSPLHFGNGTRLTVT.

The chain employs TRBV21-1 and TRBJ1-2; the table's D call of TRBD1 was not tested on the DNA. TRBV21-1 is given as a pseudogene. The CDR3 consists of 13 residues. Here the CDR3 reads CASRNGLFYGYTF. In DNA, the CDR3 is TGTGCCAGCAGGAATGGCTTATTTTATGGCTACACCTTC.

The V and J genes are TRBV30 and TRBJ1-4; no reliable D call. Trimming took 7 bases from V and 5 from J, leaving 14 bases between them. The germline gives CDR1 GTSNPN, CDR2 SVGIG (reference sequence). The length of the CDR3 is 13 residues. The CDR3 is CAFVGSSNEKLFF. CDR3 nucleotides: TGTGCCTTTGTAGGGAGCTCCAATGAAAAACTGTTTTTT.

As DNA, the CDR3 is TGTGCCAGCTCACATCCCGGGACAGGGCTCCAAGAGACCCAGTACTTC. It codes for CASSHPGTGLQETQYF. The chain employs TRBV18 and TRBJ2-5; the match to TRBD1 covers 9 bases. There are 16 residues in the CDR3. Losses at the gene ends were 4 bases for V and 1 base for J; bases not matched to a gene: 7. Germline-derived CDR1 and CDR2 are KGHSH and LQKENI.

The CDR3 DNA is TGTGCAGGAGGGGACCGGAATAACTATGGCTACACCTTC. Amino acid sequence: CAGGDRNNYGYTF. The J gene is TRBJ1-2, the V gene TRBV7-8; D perhaps matches TRBD1 (5 bases). The germline V gene encodes CDR1 SGHVS and CDR2 FQNEAQ. The CDR3 is 13 residues long.